Following are 29 T cell receptor beta chains from one sample sequenced in a study of technical replicates of blood from a few donors. Clones were read by immunoSEQ multiplex PCR, and TCRdb kept only the in-frame ones, dropping some. The sample has 75,000 to 100,000 clones, about 95% seen once. Sequencing used T cells isolated from PBMCs. Receptors originate from a human donor in good health.

This chain uses TRBV7-9 with TRBJ1-4; 10 bases fit TRBD1. Trimming at V came to 8 bases and at J to 8 bases, leaving 8 bases not matched to a gene. This CDR3 is built from 14 residues. The germline V gene has CDR1 SEHNR and CDR2 FQNEAQ (reference sequence). The CDR3 spells CASVLGTGAEKLFF. The CDR3 bases are TGTGCCAGCGTTCTCGGGACAGGGGCGGAAAAACTGTTTTTT.

In its sample, this clone was seen once. The chain joins TRBV6-5 to TRBJ2-1; 10 bases fit TRBD2. Germline CDR1 is MNHEY and CDR2 is SVGAGI. Unmatched junction bases numbered 3, after V lost 0 bases and J lost 4 bases. CDR3 length: 16 residues. The CDR3 region is CASSYSTSGIYNEQFF. CDR3 coding DNA: TGTGCCAGCAGTTACTCTACTAGCGGGATTTACAATGAGCAGTTCTTC.

This clone was seen once. The chain employs TRBV19 and TRBJ1-2; 8 bases are shared with TRBD1. CDR1 and CDR2 (germline): LNHDA, SQIVND (reference sequence). The CDR3 has 16 amino acids. The J segment lost 5 bases and the V segment lost 6 bases, leaving 14 bases of the junction unmatched. CDR3 coding DNA: TGTGCCAGTAGGATGGACAGGGTGCTTATAGGGTATGGCTACACCTTC. This translates into CASRMDRVLIGYGYTF.

The genes are TRBV13 and TRBJ1-1, with D uncertain. The CDR3 is 14 amino acids. Trimming cost V 4 bases and J 0 bases, with 9 bases left between them. Germline values: CDR1 PRHDT, CDR2 FYEKMQ (reference sequence). Written as DNA, the CDR3 is TGTGCCAGCAGCTACGACAAGCTGAACACTGAAGCTTTCTTT. Translated, it gives CASSYDKLNTEAFF.

The gene calls are TRBV5-1 and TRBJ1-1; D is possibly TRBD1 (5 bases). Trimming took 3 bases from V and 2 from J, leaving 11 bases between them. CDR1 and CDR2 from the germline V gene are SGHRS and YFSETQ. This CDR3 contains 14 residues. The CDR3 loop is CASSWTPTNTEAFF. The CDR3 region has the DNA TGCGCCAGCAGCTGGACACCTACCAACACTGAAGCTTTCTTT.

The chain combines TRBV5-1 with TRBJ1-1; 10 nucleotides line up with TRBD1. The V gene end was trimmed by 5 bases and the J gene end by 11 bases; junction bases not matched to a gene: 15. Germline V CDR1 and CDR2: SGHRS, YFSETQ. This CDR3 is built from 15 residues. The CDR3 is CASRVPGQGSFGAFF. Here the CDR3 DNA reads TGCGCCAGCAGAGTTCCGGGACAGGGGTCATTTGGCGCTTTCTTT.

The rearrangement links TRBV30 to TRBJ2-2; TRBD2 matches 11 bases. CDR3 length: 15 residues. Germline trimming cut 0 bases from V and 4 bases from J; bases unmatched to any gene: 1. Germline values: CDR1 GTSNPN, CDR2 SVGIG (reference sequence). CDR3: CAWSVLAGATGELFF. The CDR3 DNA follows: TGTGCCTGGAGTGTACTAGCGGGAGCCACCGGGGAGCTGTTTTTT.

As concerns this clone: Distinct nucleotide sequences in the sample also encode this CDR3. J is TRBJ1-5 and V is TRBV27, with TRBD1 identical over 8 bases. After removal of 5 bases from V and 9 bases from J, the junction contained 6 bases not matched to a gene. This CDR3 contains 13 residues. Germline CDR1 and CDR2: MNHEY and SMNVEV (reference sequence). CDR3 amino acids: CASSLDRVRPQHF. The CDR3, as DNA: TGTGCCAGCAGTCTGGACAGGGTCCGGCCCCAGCATTTT.

The chain couples TRBV7-9 to TRBJ1-1; 7 bases match TRBD1. The CDR3 spans 14 residues. Trimming at V came to 5 bases and at J to 3 bases, leaving 6 bases not matched to a gene. Looked up from germline, CDR1 is SEHNR and CDR2 is FQNEAQ (reference sequence). The CDR3 coding sequence is TGTGCCAGCAGCACCGGACAGGCGGACACTGAAGCTTTCTTT. Its translation: CASSTGQADTEAFF.

This clone has only one observation. The chain has TRBV5-1 and TRBJ2-5; D may be TRBD1 (6 bases). The CDR3 is 14 amino acids. CDR1 and CDR2 from the germline V gene are SGHRS and YFSETQ. The V gene lost 4 bases and the J gene lost 1 base, with 11 bases spanning the gap. The DNA for the CDR3 is TGCGCCAGCAGCCGTAACAGGGCCCAAGAGACCCAGTACTTC. This codes for CASSRNRAQETQYF. Combining the CDR3 with reference TRBV5-1 and TRBJ2-5 gives the whole variable domain KAGVTQTPRYLIKTRGQQVTLSCSPISGHRSVSWYQQTPGQGLQFLFEYFSETQRNKGNFPGRFSGRQFSNSRSEMNVSTLELGDSALYLCASSRNRAQETQYFGPGTRLLVL.

This sequence joins TRBV19 and TRBJ1-1; TRBD1 matches 8 bases. CDR3 length: 13 amino acids. CDR1 is LNHDA, CDR2 SQIVND, per germline (reference sequence). V trimming: 3 bases; J trimming: 10 bases; junction bases outside the gene matches: 7. The CDR3 is CASSIRQGIGAFF. The CDR3 nucleotides are TGTGCCAGTAGTATCCGACAGGGGATCGGAGCTTTCTTT.

The CDR3 DNA reads TGCGCCAGCAGCCAAGATCAGCGCTGGAAAGGAGGGATAGGCTATGCGAACACTGAAGCTTTCTTT. It yields the protein CASSQDQRWKGGIGYANTEAFF. This rearrangement joins TRBV4-1 to TRBJ1-1; D remains ambiguous. Germline V CDR1 and CDR2: MGHRA, YSYEKL. Trimming took 0 bases from V and 1 from J, leaving 30 bases between them. The CDR3 consists of 22 residues.

The chain recombines TRBV30 with TRBJ1-2; D perhaps matches TRBD1 (5 bases). V lost 8 bases and J lost 2, with 15 bases in between. CDR1 and CDR2 (germline): GTSNPN, SVGIG (reference sequence). This CDR3 has 13 amino acids. The CDR3, as DNA: TGTGCCGGACACCGGACGGCAAACTATGGCTACACCTTC. Residues: CAGHRTANYGYTF.

The chain joins TRBV2 to TRBJ1-4, with a weak D call TRBD1 (5 bases). V shed 10 bases and J shed 8 bases, with 20 bases lying between them. This CDR3 comprises 14 residues. The germline V gene encodes CDR1 SNHLY and CDR2 FYNNEI. This chain's CDR3 is CATWDFRVGEKLFF. The CDR3 bases are TGTGCCACCTGGGACTTCAGGGTAGGCGAAAAACTGTTTTTT.

This chain connects TRBV27 to TRBJ1-1; TRBD1 matches 7 bases. CDR1 and CDR2 (germline): MNHEY, SMNVEV (reference sequence). This CDR3 spans 11 amino acids. Unmatched junction bases numbered 3, after V lost 7 bases and J lost 7 bases. CDR3 sequence (DNA): TGTGCCAGCAAGGGGGCTATTGAAGCTTTCTTT. It encodes CASKGAIEAFF.

A note on this clone: The same CDR3 is also encoded by other DNA sequences in this sample. V is TRBV9 and J is TRBJ2-2; 7 bases line up with TRBD2. V lost 0 bases, J lost 5 bases, and 1 base stayed unmatched. The CDR3 has 14 amino acids. The germline CDR1 and CDR2 sequences are SGDLS and YYNGEE. The CDR3 here is CASSVGGGTGELFF. DNA for the CDR3: TGTGCCAGCAGCGTAGGGGGGGGGACCGGGGAGCTGTTTTTT.

This clone was detected only once. V and J are TRBV6-6 and TRBJ2-7; 7 nucleotides match TRBD2. Germline loops: CDR1 MNHNY, CDR2 SVGAGI (reference sequence). After removal of 11 bases from V and 4 bases from J, the junction contained 14 bases not matched to a gene. The CDR3 extends over 14 amino acids. The chain's CDR3 is CAASEVGLRYEQYF. CDR3 bases: TGTGCCGCTTCTGAGGTGGGACTAAGGTACGAGCAGTACTTC.

As to this clone: In the same sample, other DNA sequences code for this CDR3. The V call is TRBV5-1, the J call TRBJ2-3, with D uncertain. The CDR3 is made up of 11 amino acids. Per germline, CDR1 SGHRS and CDR2 YFSETQ. With 0 bases removed from V and 6 bases from J, the gap between germline ends came to 2 bases. The CDR3 sequence: CASSLADTQYF. CDR3 in DNA: TGCGCCAGCAGCTTGGCGGATACGCAGTATTTT.

The V gene is TRBV13, the J gene TRBJ2-7; possible D gene TRBD2, 5 bases. Trimming removed 0 bases at V and 5 bases at J, with 5 bases between. This CDR3 spans 12 amino acids. Germline V lookup: CDR1 PRHDT, CDR2 FYEKMQ (reference sequence). CDR3 in DNA: TGTGCCAGCAGCTTAGGGGGAGACGAGCAGTACTTC. This gives the protein CASSLGGDEQYF.

The chain is built from TRBV19 and TRBJ2-7, with TRBD2 matching over 15 bases. The CDR3 is 18 amino acids. Germline V CDR1 and CDR2: LNHDA, SQIVND (reference sequence). V lost 10 bases to trimming and J lost 2 bases; unmatched junction nucleotides: 15. Written as DNA, the CDR3 is TGTGCCAAGAGCCCCGGGGGGACTAGCGGGAGGCCACCCTACGAGCAGTACTTC. This encodes CAKSPGGTSGRPPYEQYF.

The CDR3 DNA is TGTGCCATCAGTGAGGGTAGGGCAGGGGGCATCGGTGAAAAACTGTTTTTT. Its translation: CAISEGRAGGIGEKLFF. The rearrangement links TRBV10-3 to TRBJ1-4, with 8 bases matching TRBD1. CDR3 length: 17 residues. V lost 2 bases to trimming and J lost 7 bases; unmatched junction nucleotides: 12. The germline V gene encodes CDR1 ENHRY and CDR2 SYGVKD.

This chain uses TRBV14 with TRBJ1-1, with D perhaps matching TRBD1 (6 bases). The length of the CDR3 is 17 residues. V dropped 3 bases and J dropped 2 bases, with 19 bases sitting between them. Germline V gene lookup returns CDR1 SGHDN and CDR2 FVKESK. The CDR3 DNA sequence: TGTGCCAGCAGCCACCACCTAGGACAGACAAGAAACACTGAAGCTTTCTTT. Amino acids: CASSHHLGQTRNTEAFF. Full variable domain (missing parts from reference TRBV14 and TRBJ1-1): EAGVTQFPSHSVIEKGQTVTLRCDPISGHDNLYWYRRVMGKEIKFLLHFVKESKQDESGMPNNRFLAERTGGTYSTLKVQPAELEDSGVYFCASSHHLGQTRNTEAFFGQGTRLTVV.

This sequence joins TRBV27 and TRBJ2-7, with D possibly TRBD2 on 5 matching bases. There are 17 residues in the CDR3. V was clipped by 5 bases and J by 2 bases, with 22 bases between them. The V gene's germline CDR1 is MNHEY and CDR2 SMNVEV (reference sequence). CDR3 residues: CASSGFSSLTDTYEQYF. CDR3 nucleotide sequence: TGTGCCAGCAGTGGATTCTCTAGCCTCACGGATACCTACGAGCAGTACTTC.

This sequence joins TRBV4-1 and TRBJ2-7, with TRBD2 identical over 8 bases. Germline V lookup: CDR1 MGHRA, CDR2 YSYEKL. Losses at the gene ends were 0 bases for V and 3 bases for J; bases not matched to a gene: 7. The CDR3 totals 16 residues. The CDR3 reads CASSQELAEDLYEQYF. In DNA form, the CDR3 reads TGCGCCAGCAGCCAAGAACTAGCGGAAGACCTCTACGAGCAGTACTTC.

V and J are TRBV7-3 and TRBJ2-1; 8 bases map to TRBD2. The CDR3 is 16 residues long. The J segment lost 2 bases and the V segment lost 3 bases, leaving 6 bases of the junction unmatched. Germline loops: CDR1 SGHTA, CDR2 FQGTGA. The CDR3 DNA reads TGTGCCAGCAGCTTGTCGTCGGGGGGGGCCTACAATGAGCAGTTCTTC. This gives the protein CASSLSSGGAYNEQFF.

This chain links TRBV9 with TRBJ1-4, with D perhaps TRBD1 (5 bases). The length of the CDR3 is 15 residues. The germline V gene has CDR1 SGDLS and CDR2 YYNGEE. Trimming shortened V by 0 bases and J by 5 bases, and 11 bases separated the two germline ends. The CDR3 DNA sequence: TGTGCCAGCAGCGTAGGTCCAGGGCCAAATGAAAAACTGTTTTTT. Protein sequence: CASSVGPGPNEKLFF.

The chain combines TRBV27 with TRBJ2-7, with a possible D match to TRBD1 (5 bases). The ends were cut back, 5 bases at V and 0 bases at J, with 11 bases in the middle. Per the germline V gene, CDR1 is MNHEY and CDR2 is SMNVEV (reference sequence). The CDR3 consists of 14 residues. The CDR3 is CASSVQALSYEQYF. The CDR3 nucleotides read TGTGCCAGCAGTGTACAGGCCCTCTCCTACGAGCAGTACTTC.

The chain joins TRBV15 to TRBJ2-5, with D perhaps matching TRBD2 (5 bases). The V gene lost 8 bases and the J gene lost 2 bases, with 18 bases spanning the gap. CDR3 size: 15 residues. Germline lookup yields CDR1 LNHNV and CDR2 YYDKDF (reference sequence). The chain's CDR3 is CATATDFWEQETQYF. For the CDR3, the DNA is TGTGCCACCGCAACGGATTTTTGGGAGCAAGAGACCCAGTACTTC.

The chain couples TRBV7-2 to TRBJ1-2; 8 bases align to TRBD1. The CDR3 has 13 amino acids. Per the germline V gene, CDR1 is SGHTA and CDR2 is FQGNSA. Trimming at V came to 1 base and at J to 7 bases, leaving 2 bases not matched to a gene. This CDR3 is CASSLDRGFGYTF. CDR3 DNA sequence: TGTGCCAGCAGCTTAGACAGGGGGTTTGGCTACACCTTC.